This T cell receptor beta chain originates from a study of T cells in Graves' hyperthyroidism and ophthalmopathy. Study details: Specimen type is peripheral blood, collected at initial diagnosis prior to any treatment.

Study observations and caveats: Most clonotypes that expanded in the thyroid above 0.001 also showed up in blood.

Uncontrolled infections, other autoimmune diseases, pregnancy or lactation led to exclusion of patients. Each diagnosis was grounded in clinical symptoms, serum thyroxine and TRAb, thyroid ultrasound, and orbital computed tomography. Worth noting for this clonotype: Its antigen remains unidentified.

RNA transcripts served as the template for amplifying TCR beta CDR3 regions. A first-round RT-PCR of the TCR CDR3 used the HTBI primer set. TCRdb redid the calling of the multiplex PCR reads with MiXCR, one entry per CDR3 protein. The data contain 450,000 to 600,000 distinct CDR3 sequences, around 20% of them singletons. The CDR3 runs 15 residues. Germline trimming cut 2 bases from V and 3 bases from J; bases unmatched to any gene: 6. CDR1 MNHEY and CDR2 SVGEGT come from the germline V gene. The genes are TRBV6-2 or TRBV6-3 and TRBJ2-7; 8 bases agree with TRBD2. The sample comprised blood. This clonotype was sampled from a man in his forties or fifties with Graves' ophthalmopathy. CDR3 in amino acids: CASSYEREIRYEQYF. CDR3 nucleotide sequence: TGTGCCAGCAGTTACGAGCGGGAGATCCGCTACGAGCAGTACTTC.